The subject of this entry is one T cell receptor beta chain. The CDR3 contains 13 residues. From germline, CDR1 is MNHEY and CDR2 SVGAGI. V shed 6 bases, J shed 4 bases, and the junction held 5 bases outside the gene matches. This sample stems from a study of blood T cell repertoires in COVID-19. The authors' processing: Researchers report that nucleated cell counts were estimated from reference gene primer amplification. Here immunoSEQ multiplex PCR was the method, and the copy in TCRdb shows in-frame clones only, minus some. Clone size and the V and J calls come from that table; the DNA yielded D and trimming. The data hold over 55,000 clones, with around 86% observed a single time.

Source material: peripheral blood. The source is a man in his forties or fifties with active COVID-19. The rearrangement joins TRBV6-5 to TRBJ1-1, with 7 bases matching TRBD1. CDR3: CASSLGQATEAFF. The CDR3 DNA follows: TGTGCCAGCAGCCTTGGACAGGCCACTGAAGCTTTCTTT.